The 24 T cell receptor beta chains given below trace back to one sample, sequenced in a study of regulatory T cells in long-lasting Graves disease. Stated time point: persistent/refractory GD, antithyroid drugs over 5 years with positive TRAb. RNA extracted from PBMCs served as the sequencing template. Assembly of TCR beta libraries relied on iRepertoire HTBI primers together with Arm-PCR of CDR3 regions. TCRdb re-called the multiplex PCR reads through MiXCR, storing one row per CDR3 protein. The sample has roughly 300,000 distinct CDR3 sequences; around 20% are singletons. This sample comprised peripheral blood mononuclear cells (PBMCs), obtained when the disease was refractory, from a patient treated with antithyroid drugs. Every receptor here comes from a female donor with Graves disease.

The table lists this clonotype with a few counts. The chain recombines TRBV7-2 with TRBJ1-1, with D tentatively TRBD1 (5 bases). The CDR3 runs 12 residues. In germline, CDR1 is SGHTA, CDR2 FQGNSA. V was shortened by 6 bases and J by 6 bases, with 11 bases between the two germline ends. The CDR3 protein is CASSHPGPEAFF. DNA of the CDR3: TGTGCCAGCAGTCATCCGGGACCTGAAGCTTTCTTT.

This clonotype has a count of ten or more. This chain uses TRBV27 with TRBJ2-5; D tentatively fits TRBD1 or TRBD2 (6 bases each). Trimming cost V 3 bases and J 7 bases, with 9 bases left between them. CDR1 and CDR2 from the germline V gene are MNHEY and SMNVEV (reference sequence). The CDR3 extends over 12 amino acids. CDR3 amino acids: CASSFGGGTQYF. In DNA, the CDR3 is TGTGCCAGCAGTTTTGGAGGGGGGACCCAGTACTTC.

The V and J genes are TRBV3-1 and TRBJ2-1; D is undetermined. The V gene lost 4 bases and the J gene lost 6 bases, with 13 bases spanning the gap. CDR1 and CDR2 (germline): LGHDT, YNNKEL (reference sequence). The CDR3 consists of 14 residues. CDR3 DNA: TGTGCCAGCAGCCCGGACCTGAAGGGCAATGAGCAGTTCTTC. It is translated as CASSPDLKGNEQFF.

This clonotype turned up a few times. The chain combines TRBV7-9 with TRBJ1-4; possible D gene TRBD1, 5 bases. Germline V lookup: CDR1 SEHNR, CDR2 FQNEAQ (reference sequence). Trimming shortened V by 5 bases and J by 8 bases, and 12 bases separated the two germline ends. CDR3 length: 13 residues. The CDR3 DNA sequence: TGTGCCAGCAGCATACCCGGGGCGGAAAAACTGTTTTTT. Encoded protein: CASSIPGAEKLFF.

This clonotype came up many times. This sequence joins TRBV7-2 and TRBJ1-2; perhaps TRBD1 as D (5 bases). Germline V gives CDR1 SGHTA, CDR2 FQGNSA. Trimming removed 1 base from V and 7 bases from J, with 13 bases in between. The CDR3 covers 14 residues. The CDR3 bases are TGTGCCAGCAGCTTAGTTGGGCAGGGCGGTGGCTACACCTTC. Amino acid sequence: CASSLVGQGGGYTF.

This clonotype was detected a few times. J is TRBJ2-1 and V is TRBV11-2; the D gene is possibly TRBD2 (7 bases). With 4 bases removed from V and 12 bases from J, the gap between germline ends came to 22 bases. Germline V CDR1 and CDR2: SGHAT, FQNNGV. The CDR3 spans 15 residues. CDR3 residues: CASSSTGGARWRQFF. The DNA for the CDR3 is TGTGCCAGCAGCTCCACGGGGGGCGCAAGGTGGCGGCAGTTCTTC.

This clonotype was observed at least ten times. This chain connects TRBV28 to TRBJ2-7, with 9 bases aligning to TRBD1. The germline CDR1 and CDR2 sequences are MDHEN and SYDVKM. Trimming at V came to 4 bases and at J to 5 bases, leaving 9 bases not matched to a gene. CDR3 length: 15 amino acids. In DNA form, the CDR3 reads TGTGCCAGCAGTTACGGGGACAGGGAGCTGGACGAGCAGTACTTC. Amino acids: CASSYGDRELDEQYF. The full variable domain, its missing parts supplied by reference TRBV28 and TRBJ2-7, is DVKVTQSSRYLVKRTGEKVFLECVQDMDHENMFWYRQDPGLGLRLIYFSYDVKMKEKGDIPEGYSVSREKKERFSLILESASTNQTSMYLCASSYGDRELDEQYFGPGTRLTVT.

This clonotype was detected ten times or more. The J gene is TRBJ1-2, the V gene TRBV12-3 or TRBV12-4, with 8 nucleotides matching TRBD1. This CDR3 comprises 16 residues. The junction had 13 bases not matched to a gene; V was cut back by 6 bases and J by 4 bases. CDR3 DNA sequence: TGTGCCAGCAGGCCCCGGACAGGGCGTAGTGGCTATGGCTACACCTTC. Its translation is CASRPRTGRSGYGYTF.

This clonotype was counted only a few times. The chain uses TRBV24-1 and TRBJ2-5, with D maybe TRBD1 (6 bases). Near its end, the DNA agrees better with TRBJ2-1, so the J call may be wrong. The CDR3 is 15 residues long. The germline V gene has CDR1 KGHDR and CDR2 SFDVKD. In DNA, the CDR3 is TGTGCCACCAGTGACCTATTGGGGGACATCAATGAGCAGTTCTTC. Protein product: CATSDLLGDINEQFF.

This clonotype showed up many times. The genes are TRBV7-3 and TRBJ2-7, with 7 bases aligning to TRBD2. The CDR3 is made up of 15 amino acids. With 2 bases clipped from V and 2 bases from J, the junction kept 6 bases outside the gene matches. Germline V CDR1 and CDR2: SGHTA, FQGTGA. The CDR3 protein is CASSLPVAGAYEQYF. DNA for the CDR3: TGTGCCAGCAGCTTACCGGTCGCGGGGGCCTACGAGCAGTACTTC.

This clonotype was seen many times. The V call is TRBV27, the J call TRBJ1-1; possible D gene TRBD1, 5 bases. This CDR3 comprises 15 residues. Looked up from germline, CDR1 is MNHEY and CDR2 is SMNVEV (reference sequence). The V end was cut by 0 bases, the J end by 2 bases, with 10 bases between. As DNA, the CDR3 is TGTGCCAGCAGTTTATCGAAGCAGGGTAACACTGAAGCTTTCTTT. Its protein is CASSLSKQGNTEAFF.

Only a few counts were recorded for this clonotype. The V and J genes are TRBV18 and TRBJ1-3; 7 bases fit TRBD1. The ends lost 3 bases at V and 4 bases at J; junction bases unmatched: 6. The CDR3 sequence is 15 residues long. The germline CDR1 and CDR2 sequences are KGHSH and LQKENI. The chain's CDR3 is CASSPSKGAGNTIYF. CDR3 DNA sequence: TGTGCCAGCTCACCTTCGAAGGGGGCAGGAAACACCATATATTTT.

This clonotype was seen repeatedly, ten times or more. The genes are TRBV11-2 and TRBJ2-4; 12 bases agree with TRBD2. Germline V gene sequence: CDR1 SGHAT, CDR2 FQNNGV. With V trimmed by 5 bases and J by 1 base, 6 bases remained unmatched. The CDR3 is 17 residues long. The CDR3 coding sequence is TGTGCCAGCAGCCCCAGACTAGCGGGAGATGCCAAAAACATTCAGTACTTC. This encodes CASSPRLAGDAKNIQYF.

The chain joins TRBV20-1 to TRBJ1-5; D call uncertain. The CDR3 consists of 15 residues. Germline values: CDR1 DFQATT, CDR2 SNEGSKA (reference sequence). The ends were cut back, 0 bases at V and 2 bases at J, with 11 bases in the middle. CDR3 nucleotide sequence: TGCAGTGCTAGAGATGGTGGTTTTGGCAATCAGCCCCAGCATTTT. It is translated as CSARDGGFGNQPQHF.

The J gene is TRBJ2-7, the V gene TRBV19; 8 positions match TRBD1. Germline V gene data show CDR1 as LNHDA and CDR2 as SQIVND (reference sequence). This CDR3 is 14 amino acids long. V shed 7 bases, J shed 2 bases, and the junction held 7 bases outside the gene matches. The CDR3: CASMGDRPPYEQYF. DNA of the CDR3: TGTGCCAGTATGGGGGACAGGCCACCCTACGAGCAGTACTTC.

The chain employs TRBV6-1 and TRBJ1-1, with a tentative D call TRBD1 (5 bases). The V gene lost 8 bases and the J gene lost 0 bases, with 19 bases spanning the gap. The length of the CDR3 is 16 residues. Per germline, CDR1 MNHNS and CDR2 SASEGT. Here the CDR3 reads CASRRGAANLNTEAFF. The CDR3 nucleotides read TGTGCCAGCCGCCGAGGGGCAGCCAATCTGAACACTGAAGCTTTCTTT.

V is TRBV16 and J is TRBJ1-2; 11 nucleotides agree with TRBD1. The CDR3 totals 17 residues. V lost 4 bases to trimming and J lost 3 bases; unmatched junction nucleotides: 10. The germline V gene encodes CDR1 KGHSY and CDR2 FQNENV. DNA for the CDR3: TGTGCCAGCAGCCCTCGGACAGGGGGCCTATTGGACTATGGCTACACCTTC. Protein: CASSPRTGGLLDYGYTF.

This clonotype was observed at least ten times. Written as DNA, the CDR3 is TGTGCCAGCAGCTTAGATGCGGCATCCTCCTACGAGCAGTACTTC. Translated: CASSLDAASSYEQYF. The genes are TRBV11-3 and TRBJ2-7; D is unresolved. Germline V gene sequence: CDR1 SGHNT, CDR2 YENEEA. The CDR3 length is 15 residues. Trimming stripped 0 bases from V and 0 bases from J, with 9 bases between.

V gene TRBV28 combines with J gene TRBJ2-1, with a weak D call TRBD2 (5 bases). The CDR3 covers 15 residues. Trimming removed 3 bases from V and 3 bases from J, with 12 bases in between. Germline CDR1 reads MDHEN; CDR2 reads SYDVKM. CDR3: CASSFNEGGYNEQFF. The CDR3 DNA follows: TGTGCCAGCAGTTTTAACGAGGGTGGCTACAATGAGCAGTTCTTC.

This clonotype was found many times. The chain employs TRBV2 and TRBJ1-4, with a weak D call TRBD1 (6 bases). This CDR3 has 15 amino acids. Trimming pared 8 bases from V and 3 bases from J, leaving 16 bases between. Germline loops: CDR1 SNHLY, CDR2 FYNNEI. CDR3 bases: TGTGCCAGCGGGACCTCGCGGACAGCTAATGAAAAACTGTTTTTT. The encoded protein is CASGTSRTANEKLFF.

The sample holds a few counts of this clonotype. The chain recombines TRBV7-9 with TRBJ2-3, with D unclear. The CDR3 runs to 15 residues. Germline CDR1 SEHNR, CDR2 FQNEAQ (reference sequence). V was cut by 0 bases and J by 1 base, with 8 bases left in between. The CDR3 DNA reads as TGTGCCAGCAGCTTAGCGTTAGCTCGCACAGATACGCAGTATTTT. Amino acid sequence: CASSLALARTDTQYF.

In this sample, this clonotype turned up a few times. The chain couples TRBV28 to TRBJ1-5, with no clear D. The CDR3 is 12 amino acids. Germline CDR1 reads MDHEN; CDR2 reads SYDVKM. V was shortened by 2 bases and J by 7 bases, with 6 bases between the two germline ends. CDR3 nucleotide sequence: TGTGCCAGCAGTTTAATATCCCAGCCCCAGCATTTT. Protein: CASSLISQPQHF.

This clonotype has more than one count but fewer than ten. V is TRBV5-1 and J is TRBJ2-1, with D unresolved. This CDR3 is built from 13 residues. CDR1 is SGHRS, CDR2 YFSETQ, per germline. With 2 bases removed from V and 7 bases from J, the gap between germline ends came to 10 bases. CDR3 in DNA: TGCGCCAGCAGCTTACGTATTTATAATGAGCAGTTCTTC. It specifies CASSLRIYNEQFF.

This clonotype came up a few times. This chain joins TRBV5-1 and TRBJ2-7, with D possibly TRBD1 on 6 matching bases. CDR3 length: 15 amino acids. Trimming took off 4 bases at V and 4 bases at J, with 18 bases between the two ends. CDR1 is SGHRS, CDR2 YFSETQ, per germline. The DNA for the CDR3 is TGCGCCAGCAGCCCCCGGGACACCTTTTTATACGAGCAGTACTTC. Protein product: CASSPRDTFLYEQYF.